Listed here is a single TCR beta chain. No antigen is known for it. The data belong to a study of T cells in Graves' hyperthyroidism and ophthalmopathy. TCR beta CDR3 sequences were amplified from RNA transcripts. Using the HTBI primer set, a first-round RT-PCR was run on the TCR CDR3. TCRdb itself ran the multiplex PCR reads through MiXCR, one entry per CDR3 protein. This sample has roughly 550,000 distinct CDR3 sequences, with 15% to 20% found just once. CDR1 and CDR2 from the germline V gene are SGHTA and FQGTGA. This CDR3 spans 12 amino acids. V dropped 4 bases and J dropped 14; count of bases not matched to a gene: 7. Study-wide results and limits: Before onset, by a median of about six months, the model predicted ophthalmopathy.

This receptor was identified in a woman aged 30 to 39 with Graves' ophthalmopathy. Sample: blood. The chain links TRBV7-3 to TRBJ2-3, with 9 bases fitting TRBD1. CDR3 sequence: CASSYTGGRWYF. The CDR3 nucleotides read TGTGCCAGCAGCTACACAGGGGGCCGGTGGTATTTT. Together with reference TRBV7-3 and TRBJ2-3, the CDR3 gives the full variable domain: GAGVSQTPSNKVTEKGKYVELRCDPISGHTALYWYRQSLGQGPEFLIYFQGTGAADDSGLPNDRFFAVRPEGSVSTLKIQRTERGDSAVYLCASSYTGGRWYFGPGTRLTVL.